This TCR beta chain was obtained from a study of T-cell reconstitution after alpha-beta-depleted transplantation in children (dated by TCRdb to the mid-2010s). About the investigation overall: The study quantitatively tracked T-cell immune reconstitution after TCRalphabeta/CD19-depleted allogeneic hematopoietic cell transplantation in children using TCR repertoire profiling.

Findings and caveats that apply to the study as a whole: In some patients, high TCRbeta diversity at day 60 was attributed to recipient T cells and intrathymic progenitors that had survived conditioning. About two months after transplant, the apparently early recovery of alphabetaT-cell counts reportedly depended on just several hundred clones that had expanded rapidly and came from non-depleted graft cells. The frequencies of hyperexpanded clones fell over the following months, and after one year, T-cell counts and TCRbeta diversity were mostly attributed to newly produced T cells.

Here V drops 0 bases and J drops 0 bases, and the junction holds 8 bases not matched to any gene. From the germline V gene (reference sequence), CDR1 is DFQATT and CDR2 is SNEGSKA. CDR3 length: 16 amino acids, cysteine to phenylalanine. Solely the CDR3 DNA is kept, with 48 bases framed from the first base. Taken with the paper, the label for treatment or condition translates to: allogeneic hematopoietic cell transplantation with graft depleted of TCRalphabeta T cells and CD19 B cells. The transplant recipients were children given TCRalphabeta/CD19-depleted allogeneic hematopoietic cell grafts. Notes on this clonotype: Its antigen is currently not known. It has no much larger one-base neighbor in the sample; base qualities were not kept.

The library was obtained by PCR. The sample was run on an Illumina HiSeq 2500. TCR libraries were prepared with molecular barcoding, using unique molecular identifiers to normalize TCRbeta repertoire quantification. Using fastp trimming at Q25 and MiXCR clonotype assembly, TCRdb reanalyzed the public sequencing data and kept in-frame beta chains. Every distinct CDR3 protein forms one entry, paired with its most common genes and DNA. For this sample there are 450,000 to 600,000 distinct CDR3 sequences; over 10% appear just once. 2.2% of the sample goes to the ten largest clones. The starting material was PBMCs, mostly from graft donor cells, obtained 360 days after TCRalphabeta/CD19-depleted stem cell transplant. The chain is assembled from TRBV20-1 and TRBJ2-7, and 7 junction bases match TRBD2. The TCR sequence derives from a male patient aged 5 to 17 who had a stem cell transplant for acute myeloid leukemia, so the T cells may come from the graft donor. The encoded CDR3 is CSARDIQTSYSYEQYF. The bases read TGCAGTGCTAGAGATATTCAGACTAGCTACTCCTACGAGCAGTACTTC.